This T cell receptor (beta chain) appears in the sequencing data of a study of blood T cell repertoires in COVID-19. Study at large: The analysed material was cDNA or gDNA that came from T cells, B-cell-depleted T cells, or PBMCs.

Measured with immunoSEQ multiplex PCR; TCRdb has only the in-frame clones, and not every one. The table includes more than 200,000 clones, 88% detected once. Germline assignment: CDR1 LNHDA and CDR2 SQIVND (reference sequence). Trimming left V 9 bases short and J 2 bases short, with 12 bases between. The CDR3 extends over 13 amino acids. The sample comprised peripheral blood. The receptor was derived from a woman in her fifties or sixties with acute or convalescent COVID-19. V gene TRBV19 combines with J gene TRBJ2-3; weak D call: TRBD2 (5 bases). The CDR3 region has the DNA TGTGCCAGCGGGGTAGCAGCCACAGATACGCAGTATTTT. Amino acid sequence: CASGVAATDTQYF.